This note documents a single T cell receptor (beta chain) sequence. These data are taken from a study of blood T cell repertoires in COVID-19. Across the whole study: T cells, B-cell-depleted T cells, or PBMCs supplied cDNA or gDNA.

Germline CDR1 reads SNHLY; CDR2 reads FYNNEI. The CDR3 sequence is 14 residues long. The ends were cut back, 5 bases at V and 7 bases at J, with 15 bases in the middle. Sequencing used immunoSEQ multiplex PCR; TCRdb keeps in-frame clones, though not all of them. The sample lists about 90,000 clones, 85% seen once, with around 11% in the top ten. Sequencing was performed on peripheral blood. V gene TRBV2 combines with J gene TRBJ1-5; weak D call: TRBD1 (6 bases). The receptor was isolated from a woman aged 70-85 years with active or convalescent COVID-19. This chain's CDR3 is CASSLGTGQQPQHF. The CDR3 DNA is TGTGCCAGCAGTTTAGGCACAGGGCAGCAGCCCCAGCATTTT. Complete variable domain (other parts from reference TRBV2 and TRBJ1-5): EPEVTQTPSHQVTQMGQEVILRCVPISNHLYFYWYRQILGQKVEFLVSFYNNEISEKSEIFDDQFSVERPDGSNFTLKIRSTKLEDSAMYFCASSLGTGQQPQHFGDGTRLSIL.